The next 29 T cell receptor beta chains were all read from a single sample in a study of blood T cells in healthy people across ages. For the second PCR, which ran for roughly 6 to 11 cycles, a sample-barcoded 5' primer and a J-beta primer mix were used. TCRdb re-derived calls from the 5' RACE reads in MiXCR, one entry per CDR3 protein. Of around 500,000 distinct CDR3 sequences listed, about 27% were seen once; the top ten hold 3% to 4%. These data were likewise used in another study, on T cells of mothers and their children.

Sequencing was done on a sample of blood. The origin of the receptors is a boy aged 2-15 years in good health.

J is TRBJ1-2 and V is TRBV29-1; TRBD1 aligns across 9 bases. The V gene's germline CDR1 is SQVTM and CDR2 ANQGSEA. V shed 8 bases and J 5 bases; nucleotides not matched to a gene: 9. This CDR3 spans 13 amino acids. The DNA of the CDR3 is TGCAGCACCCGGACAGGGGTTCTTTATGGCTACACCTTC. It is translated as CSTRTGVLYGYTF. Using reference TRBV29-1 and TRBJ1-2 for the parts outside the CDR3, the full variable domain is SAVISQKPSRDICQRGTSLTIQCQVDSQVTMMFWYRQQPGQSLTLIATANQGSEATYESGFVIDKFPISRPNLTFSTLTVSNMSPEDSSIYLCSTRTGVLYGYTFGSGTRLTVV.

V usage is TRBV9 and J usage is TRBJ1-1; 7 bases are a match to TRBD1. Germline-derived CDR1 and CDR2 are SGDLS and YYNGEE. The CDR3 length is 15 residues. The V gene end was trimmed by 3 bases and the J gene end by 1 base; junction bases not matched to a gene: 6. Here the CDR3 DNA reads TGTGCCAGCAGCGGGGAGGAGGGGGCGAACACTGAAGCTTTCTTT. The encoded protein is CASSGEEGANTEAFF.

The chain uses TRBV28 and TRBJ2-7; D is undetermined. The CDR3 spans 15 residues. Germline lookup yields CDR1 MDHEN and CDR2 SYDVKM. V was shortened by 4 bases and J by 2 bases, with 15 bases between the two germline ends. In DNA, the CDR3 is TGTGCCAGCAGTTCGCCGCCCTTAAAAGCCTACGAGCAGTACTTC. It encodes CASSSPPLKAYEQYF.

The chain joins TRBV15 to TRBJ2-7; D may be TRBD2 (6 bases). In germline, CDR1 is LNHNV, CDR2 YYDKDF (reference sequence). Trimming pared 2 bases from V and 5 bases from J, leaving 19 bases between. This CDR3 contains 16 residues. The CDR3 region has the DNA TGTGCCACCAGCAGAAGGAGGAGGGAGACGGGTGACGAGCAGTACTTC. Residues: CATSRRRRETGDEQYF. The full variable domain, rest sourced from reference TRBV15 and TRBJ2-7, is DAMVIQNPRYQVTQFGKPVTLSCSQTLNHNVMYWYQQKSSQAPKLLFHYYDKDFNNEADTPDNFQSRRPNTSFCFLDIRSPGLGDTAMYLCATSRRRRETGDEQYFGPGTRLTVT.

The table lists this clonotype with a few counts. The chain links TRBV10-1 to TRBJ2-3, with 12 bases identical to TRBD2. CDR1 is WNHNN, CDR2 SYGVQD, per germline (reference sequence). The ends lost 5 bases at V and 2 bases at J; junction bases unmatched: 5. This CDR3 has 16 amino acids. The CDR3 sequence is CASSTGLAGTTDTQYF. As DNA, the CDR3 is TGCGCCAGCAGTACCGGACTAGCGGGGACCACAGATACGCAGTATTTT.

This clonotype has a handful of counts. The V call is TRBV12-3 or TRBV12-4, the J call TRBJ2-5; D is possibly TRBD1 (7 bases). V was clipped by 6 bases and J by 4 bases, with 12 bases between them. CDR3 size: 13 residues. DNA for the CDR3: TGTGCCAGCAGGGGGGGACAGTTAGAGACCCAGTACTTC. Residues: CASRGGQLETQYF.

In its sample, this clonotype was seen a few times. The chain joins TRBV25-1 to TRBJ1-6; 7 bases are shared with TRBD1. V shed 6 bases, J shed 5 bases, and the junction held 7 bases outside the gene matches. Germline V gene lookup returns CDR1 MGHDK and CDR2 SYGVNS. This CDR3 has 15 residues. The CDR3 DNA sequence: TGTGCCAGCAGACCTACCGGGACAGATAATTCACCCCTCCACTTT. This translates into CASRPTGTDNSPLHF.

The V and J genes are TRBV7-2 and TRBJ2-4; no firm D call. V was cut by 2 bases and J by 2 bases, with 13 bases left in between. Germline V gives CDR1 SGHTA, CDR2 FQGNSA. CDR3 length equals 16 residues. The CDR3 region has the DNA TGTGCCAGCAGCTTACCAGCAGGACCTACCAAAAACATTCAGTACTTC. Amino acids: CASSLPAGPTKNIQYF.

This clonotype has only a few counts. The V and J genes are TRBV7-9 and TRBJ1-2; D not certain. CDR3 length equals 14 residues. Per germline, CDR1 SEHNR and CDR2 FQNEAQ (reference sequence). Trimming pared 0 bases from V and 8 bases from J, leaving 13 bases between. CDR3 region: CASSLAMAGRGYTF. The CDR3 DNA reads as TGTGCCAGCAGCTTAGCTATGGCCGGGAGGGGCTACACCTTC.

This clonotype appeared a few times. This chain joins TRBV12-3 or TRBV12-4 and TRBJ2-5; no clear D. The CDR3 sequence is 15 residues long. Trimming stripped 2 bases from V and 5 bases from J, with 15 bases between. The CDR3 DNA sequence: TGTGCCAGCAGTTTATCACGAGGACCGTGGGAGACCCAGTACTTC. This encodes CASSLSRGPWETQYF.

The chain is built from TRBV20-1 and TRBJ2-3; 7 bases fit TRBD2. This CDR3 contains 15 residues. Trimming cost V 3 bases and J 2 bases; bases outside gene matches: 8. Germline lookup yields CDR1 DFQATT and CDR2 SNEGSKA (reference sequence). CDR3 DNA sequence: TGCAGTGCTAGCCCACTAGCGAGGGACACAGATACGCAGTATTTT. Residues: CSASPLARDTDTQYF.

This chain connects TRBV3-1 to TRBJ2-3; D unclear. With 7 bases removed from V and 4 bases from J, the gap between germline ends came to 18 bases. The CDR3 consists of 15 residues. Germline-derived CDR1 and CDR2 are LGHDT and YNNKEL (reference sequence). The CDR3 DNA sequence: TGTGCCAGCACCTTCGGAACTACTTCCGCAGATACGCAGTATTTT. The encoded protein is CASTFGTTSADTQYF.

This clonotype has just a few counts. This chain links TRBV5-1 with TRBJ2-7; 9 bases align to TRBD2. With V trimmed by 1 base and J by 6 bases, 8 bases remained unmatched. Germline V gene sequence: CDR1 SGHRS, CDR2 YFSETQ. The CDR3 totals 15 residues. The CDR3 here is CASSLMASGETEQYF. CDR3 sequence (DNA): TGCGCCAGCAGCTTGATGGCTAGCGGGGAGACCGAGCAGTACTTC.

This clonotype was seen only a few times. The CDR3 protein is CASKTGVAGANVLTF. The CDR3 DNA reads TGTGCCAGCAAGACAGGGGTAGCTGGGGCCAACGTCCTGACTTTC. The chain joins TRBV6-5 to TRBJ2-6; 8 nucleotides align to TRBD1. The V gene's germline CDR1 is MNHEY and CDR2 SVGAGI. The CDR3 loop spans 15 amino acids. Unmatched junction bases numbered 4, after V lost 7 bases and J lost 2 bases.

This clonotype was counted a few times. This chain uses TRBV14 with TRBJ2-1, with 7 positions matching TRBD1. The CDR3 is 16 residues long. Germline CDR1 SGHDN, CDR2 FVKESK. The J segment lost 10 bases and the V segment lost 1 base, leaving 13 bases of the junction unmatched. CDR3 residues: CASSQAARTGGTEQFF. CDR3 in DNA: TGTGCCAGCAGCCAAGCAGCCCGGACAGGAGGAACCGAGCAGTTCTTC.

The gene calls are TRBV6-5 and TRBJ2-2; D is uncertain. The V gene's germline CDR1 is MNHEY and CDR2 SVGAGI. The CDR3 consists of 13 residues. The V and J ends lost 6 bases and 3 bases respectively, with 8 bases between them. CDR3 sequence: CASRVKDTGELFF. DNA of the CDR3: TGTGCCAGCAGGGTCAAGGACACCGGGGAGCTGTTTTTT.

This clonotype was recorded a few times. The genes are TRBV6-5 and TRBJ2-7, with 8 bases matching TRBD2. The CDR3 runs 13 residues. Germline values: CDR1 MNHEY, CDR2 SVGAGI. The V and J ends lost 5 bases and 6 bases, in that order; junction bases with no gene match: 6. CDR3 in DNA: TGTGCCAGCAGTCGAATCGCGGGGGGCGAGCAGTACTTC. As protein: CASSRIAGGEQYF.

This rearrangement joins TRBV10-3 to TRBJ2-2, with D perhaps TRBD1 or TRBD2 (5 bases each). Germline-derived CDR1 and CDR2 are ENHRY and SYGVKD. Trimming removed 2 bases from V and 7 bases from J, with 20 bases in between. This CDR3 has 17 residues. In nucleotides, the CDR3 is TGTGCCATCAGTGAGCCCACGGGGCCCCCTACCAGCGGGGAGCTGTTTTTT. It codes for CAISEPTGPPTSGELFF.

This clonotype has a handful of counts. The chain joins TRBV7-8 to TRBJ2-1, with 11 bases that match TRBD2. There are 15 residues in the CDR3. The germline V gene encodes CDR1 SGHVS and CDR2 FQNEAQ. Unmatched junction bases numbered 6, after V lost 4 bases and J lost 7 bases. The CDR3 DNA follows: TGTGCCAGCAGCTCCGTAGCGGGGGGGCCGAATGAGCAGTTCTTC. Its protein product is CASSSVAGGPNEQFF.

This clonotype appeared a few times. The V gene is TRBV11-2, the J gene TRBJ2-5; 11 bases match TRBD1. The CDR3 is 19 amino acids. Germline CDR1 reads SGHAT; CDR2 reads FQNNGV. Germline trimming cut 6 bases from V and 5 bases from J; bases unmatched to any gene: 20. This CDR3 is CASRTTRTGGADKGETQYF. The CDR3 DNA reads as TGTGCCAGCAGGACTACCCGGACAGGGGGCGCGGACAAAGGGGAGACCCAGTACTTC.

In this sample, this clonotype turned up a few times. The J gene is TRBJ2-7, the V gene TRBV2; 13 bases line up with TRBD2. Germline CDR1 is SNHLY and CDR2 is FYNNEI. This CDR3 contains 14 residues. Unmatched junction bases numbered 5, after V lost 6 bases and J lost 6 bases. Here the CDR3 DNA reads TGTGCCAGCAGCCGGACTAGCGGGAGAGGCGAGCAGTACTTC. This codes for CASSRTSGRGEQYF.

The chain carries TRBV6-5 and TRBJ2-1; tentatively, D is TRBD2 (6 bases). The J call may be incorrect, as the DNA end agrees better with TRBJ2-7. This CDR3 comprises 14 residues. Germline CDR1 and CDR2: MNHEY and SVGAGI. The CDR3 region has the DNA TGTGCCAGCAGCCGGGACTCTCGGGAGTACGAGCAGTACTTC. Residues: CASSRDSREYEQYF.

This clonotype was observed a few times. V gene TRBV6-5 combines with J gene TRBJ2-6; D unclear. CDR1 and CDR2 from the germline V gene are MNHEY and SVGAGI. V shed 6 bases and J shed 2 bases, with 11 bases lying between them. The CDR3 contains 15 residues. CDR3 in DNA: TGTGCCAGCAGCCGCAAGGGCCCTGGGGCCAACGTCCTGACTTTC. Residues: CASSRKGPGANVLTF.

Turning to this clonotype: Sequence at one end of the junction differs from germline and may be a read error. The J gene is TRBJ2-3, the V gene TRBV29-1; 7 bases fit TRBD2. CDR1 is SQVTM, CDR2 ANQGSEA, per germline. This CDR3 region has 14 residues. CDR3 sequence: CSVEAGYATDTQYF. The CDR3 DNA reads as TGCAGCGTGGAAGCGGGATACGCCACAGATACGCAGTATTTT.

The chain is built from TRBV20-1 and TRBJ2-1; D is perhaps TRBD1 or TRBD2 (5 bases each). The germline V and J ends were trimmed by 6 bases and 5 bases, with 14 bases remaining between them. The CDR3 runs 13 residues. CDR1 and CDR2 (germline): DFQATT, SNEGSKA (reference sequence). The CDR3 is CSASNGGNNEQFF. The CDR3 region has the DNA TGCAGTGCCAGCAATGGGGGAAACAATGAGCAGTTCTTC.

The V gene is TRBV27, the J gene TRBJ2-1; a weak D match, TRBD1 (5 bases). The last part of the DNA fits TRBJ2-5 better; the J call may be wrong. Germline assignment: CDR1 MNHEY and CDR2 SMNVEV (reference sequence). The CDR3 consists of 15 residues. CDR3 bases: TGTGCCAGCAGCCCCGCCAGGGATGGATCAGAGACCCAGTACTTC. It codes for CASSPARDGSETQYF.

This clonotype was detected only a few times. The V gene is TRBV7-2, the J gene TRBJ2-5, with D uncertain. The germline gives CDR1 SGHTA, CDR2 FQGNSA. The CDR3 spans 15 residues. Trimming shortened V by 1 base and J by 5 bases, and 14 bases separated the two germline ends. Here the CDR3 DNA reads TGTGCCAGCAGCTTAGAGTCGAGAAATGAGGAGACCCAGTACTTC. This encodes CASSLESRNEETQYF.

This clonotype showed up just a few times. The V and J genes are TRBV6-5 and TRBJ2-4; maybe TRBD1 (5 bases). V lost 5 bases, J lost 7 bases, and 18 bases lay in between. Germline assignment: CDR1 MNHEY and CDR2 SVGAGI. CDR3 length equals 15 residues. The CDR3 sequence: CASSPLWGLGNIQYF. DNA of the CDR3: TGTGCCAGCAGTCCCCTTTGGGGCCTGGGGAACATTCAGTACTTC.

The chain uses TRBV2 and TRBJ2-7, with D perhaps TRBD1 or TRBD2 (5 bases each). Germline V lookup: CDR1 SNHLY, CDR2 FYNNEI. Deletions cut 2 bases from V and 1 base from J, with 12 bases between. There are 15 residues in the CDR3. The CDR3 is CASSEFNGGSYEQYF. The CDR3, as DNA: TGTGCCAGCAGTGAATTTAATGGGGGATCCTACGAGCAGTACTTC.